The rows below give T cell receptor beta chains drawn from one sample of a study of cytomegalovirus exposure and HLA in healthy donors. The assay was immunoSEQ multiplex PCR, and TCRdb's table has in-frame clones only and misses some. The data contain about 31,000 clones, about 83% of them seen just once; the ten biggest clones take up approximately 3%. Sequencing was performed on PBMCs. The source is a boy between 10 and 17 years old in good health and CMV-seronegative. CDR3s include the opening cysteine and the closing phenylalanine or tryptophan. Each record gives: CDR3 DNA, CDR3 protein, clone size, J gene, D gene, V gene. A D gene is named only where the DNA matches it firmly. Rows give clone size only sometimes, using once, few, many, or a class for an expanded clone.

TGTGCCAGAGATCCGGGACTAGCGGGGTGTCGGAATGAAAATGAGCAGTTCTTC CARDPGLAGCRNENEQFF - TRBJ2-1 TRBD2 TRBV7-3
TGTGCCAGCAGGCGGGGAGCTTTCGATGAGCAGTTCTTC CASRRGAFDEQFF - TRBJ2-1 - TRBV7-6
TGTGCCAGCAGTTTCGGAGACAGGGATAACTATGGCTACACCTTC CASSFGDRDNYGYTF - TRBJ1-2 TRBD1 TRBV28
TGTGCCAGCAGTTTATCGGTGGACAGGGGGGTCGATGAGCAGTTCTTC CASSLSVDRGVDEQFF - TRBJ2-1 TRBD1 TRBV27
TGCGCCAGCAGCCCAACTAGCGGCCAAGAGACCCAGTACTTC CASSPTSGQETQYF - TRBJ2-5 TRBD2 TRBV5-1
TGTGCTAGTGCCCCGGGACACATCCAAGAGACCCAGTACTTC CASAPGHIQETQYF - TRBJ2-5 - TRBV12-5
TGTGCCAGCAGTGATACGAGTACGCCTAGCTACGAGCAGTACTTC CASSDTSTPSYEQYF - TRBJ2-7 - TRBV25-1
TGCAGCGTTCACGGGGGGTCTAACTATGGCTACACCTTC CSVHGGSNYGYTF - TRBJ1-2 - TRBV29-1
TGTGCCACCAGCAGAGATCGGTGGGACACTACAACTGGAAACACCATATATTTT CATSRDRWDTTTGNTIYF - TRBJ1-3 - TRBV15
TGTGCCATCGGGGCGGGGGGGCCCATATATGAGCAGTTCTTC CAIGAGGPIYEQFF - TRBJ2-1 TRBD2 TRBV10-3
TGCGCCAGCAGCTTGGACGGGTACACTGAAGCTTTCTTT CASSLDGYTEAFF once TRBJ1-1 - TRBV5-1
TGTGCCAGCAGTGGTTTTGGGGGGACTAGCGGGGGGGCCGGTGAGCAGTTCTTC CASSGFGGTSGGAGEQFF - TRBJ2-1 TRBD2 TRBV2